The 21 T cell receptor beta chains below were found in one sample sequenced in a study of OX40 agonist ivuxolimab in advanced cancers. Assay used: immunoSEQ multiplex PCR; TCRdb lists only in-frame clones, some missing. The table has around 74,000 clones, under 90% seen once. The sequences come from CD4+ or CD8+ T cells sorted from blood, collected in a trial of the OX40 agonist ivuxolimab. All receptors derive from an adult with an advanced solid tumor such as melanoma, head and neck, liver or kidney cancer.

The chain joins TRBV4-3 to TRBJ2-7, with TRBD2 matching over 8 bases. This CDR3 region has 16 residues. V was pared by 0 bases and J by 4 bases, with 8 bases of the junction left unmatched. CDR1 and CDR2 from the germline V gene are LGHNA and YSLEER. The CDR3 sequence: CASSQDVAGTNYEQYF. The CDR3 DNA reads TGCGCCAGCAGCCAAGATGTAGCGGGGACCAATTACGAGCAGTACTTC.

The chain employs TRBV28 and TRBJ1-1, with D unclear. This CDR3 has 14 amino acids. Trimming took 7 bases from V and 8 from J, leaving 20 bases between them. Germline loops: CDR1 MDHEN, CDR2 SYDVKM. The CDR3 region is CASIPITSGMEAFF. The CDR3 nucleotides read TGTGCCAGCATTCCTATTACTTCGGGGATGGAAGCTTTCTTT.

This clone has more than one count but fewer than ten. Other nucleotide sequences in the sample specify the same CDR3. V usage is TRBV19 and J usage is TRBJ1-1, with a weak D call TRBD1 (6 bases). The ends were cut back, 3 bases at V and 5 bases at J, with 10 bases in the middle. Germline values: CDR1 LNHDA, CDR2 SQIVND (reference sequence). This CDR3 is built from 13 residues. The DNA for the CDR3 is TGTGCCAGTAGTATGGGCCAGGGGACTGAAGCTTTCTTT. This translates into CASSMGQGTEAFF.

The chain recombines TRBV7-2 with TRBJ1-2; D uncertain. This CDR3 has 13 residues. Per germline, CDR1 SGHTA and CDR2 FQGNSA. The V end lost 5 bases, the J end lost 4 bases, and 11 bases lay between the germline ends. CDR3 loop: CASSPQRSYGYTF. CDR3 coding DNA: TGTGCCAGCAGCCCCCAACGGAGCTATGGCTACACCTTC.

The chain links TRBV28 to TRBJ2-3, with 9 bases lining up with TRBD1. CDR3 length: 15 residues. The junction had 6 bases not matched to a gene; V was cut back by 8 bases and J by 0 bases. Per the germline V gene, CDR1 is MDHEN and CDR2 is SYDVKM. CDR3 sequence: CASWSGQGSTDTQYF. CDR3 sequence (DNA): TGTGCCAGCTGGTCTGGACAGGGGAGCACAGATACGCAGTATTTT. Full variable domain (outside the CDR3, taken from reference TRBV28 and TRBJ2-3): DVKVTQSSRYLVKRTGEKVFLECVQDMDHENMFWYRQDPGLGLRLIYFSYDVKMKEKGDIPEGYSVSREKKERFSLILESASTNQTSMYLCASWSGQGSTDTQYFGPGTRLTVL.

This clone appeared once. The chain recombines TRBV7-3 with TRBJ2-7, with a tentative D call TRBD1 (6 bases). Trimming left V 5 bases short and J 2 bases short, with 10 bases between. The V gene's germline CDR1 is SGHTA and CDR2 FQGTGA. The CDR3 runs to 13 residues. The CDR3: CASSRQETYEQYF. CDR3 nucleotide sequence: TGTGCCAGCAGCCGACAGGAAACCTACGAGCAGTACTTC.

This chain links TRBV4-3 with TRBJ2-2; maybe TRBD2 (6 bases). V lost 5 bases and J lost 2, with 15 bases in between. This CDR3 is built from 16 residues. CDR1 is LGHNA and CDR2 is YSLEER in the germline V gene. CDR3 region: CASSLLEGFNTGELFF. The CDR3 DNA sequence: TGCGCCAGCAGCTTGCTGGAGGGATTCAACACCGGGGAGCTGTTTTTT.

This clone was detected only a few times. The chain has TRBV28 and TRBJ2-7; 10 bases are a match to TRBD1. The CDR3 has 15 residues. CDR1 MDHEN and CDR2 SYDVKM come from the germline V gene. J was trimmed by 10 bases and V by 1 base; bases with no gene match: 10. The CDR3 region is CASSLSGQGKQEQYF. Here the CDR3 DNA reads TGTGCCAGCAGTTTATCGGGACAGGGGAAACAGGAACAGTACTTC.

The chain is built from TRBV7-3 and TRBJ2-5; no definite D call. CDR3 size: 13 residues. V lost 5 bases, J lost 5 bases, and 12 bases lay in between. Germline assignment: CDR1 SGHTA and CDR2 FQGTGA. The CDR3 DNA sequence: TGTGCCAGCAGCCGTGGGAAGGATGAGACCCAGTACTTC. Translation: CASSRGKDETQYF.

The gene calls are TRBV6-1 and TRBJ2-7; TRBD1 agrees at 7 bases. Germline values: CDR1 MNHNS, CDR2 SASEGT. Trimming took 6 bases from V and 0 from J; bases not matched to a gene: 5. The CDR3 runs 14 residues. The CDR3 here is CASRMTGSSYEQYF. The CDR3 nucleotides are TGTGCCAGCAGGATGACAGGGAGCTCCTACGAGCAGTACTTC.

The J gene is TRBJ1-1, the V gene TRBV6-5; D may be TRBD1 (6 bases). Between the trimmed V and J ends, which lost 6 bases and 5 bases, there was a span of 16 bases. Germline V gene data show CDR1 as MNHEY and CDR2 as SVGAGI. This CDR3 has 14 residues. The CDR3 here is CASSQHGGNTEAFF. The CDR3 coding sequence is TGTGCCAGCAGCCAGCATGGGGGCAATACTGAAGCTTTCTTT.

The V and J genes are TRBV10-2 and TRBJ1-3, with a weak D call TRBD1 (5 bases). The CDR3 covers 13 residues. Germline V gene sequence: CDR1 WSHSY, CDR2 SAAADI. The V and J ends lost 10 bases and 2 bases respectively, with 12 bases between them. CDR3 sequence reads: CATSGGAGNTIYF. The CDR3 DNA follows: TGCGCCACATCCGGAGGGGCTGGAAACACCATATATTTT.

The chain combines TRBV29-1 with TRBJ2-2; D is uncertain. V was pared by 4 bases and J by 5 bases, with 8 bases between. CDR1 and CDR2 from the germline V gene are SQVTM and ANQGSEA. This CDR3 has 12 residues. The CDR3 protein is CSVGGRTGELFF. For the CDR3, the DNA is TGCAGCGTTGGAGGAAGGACCGGGGAGCTGTTTTTT.

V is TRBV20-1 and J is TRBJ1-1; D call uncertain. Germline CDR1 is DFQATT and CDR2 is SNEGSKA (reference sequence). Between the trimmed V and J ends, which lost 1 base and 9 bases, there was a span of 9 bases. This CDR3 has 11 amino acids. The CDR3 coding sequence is TGCAGTGCTAGAGTACAGTTAAAAGCTTTCTTT. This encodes CSARVQLKAFF.

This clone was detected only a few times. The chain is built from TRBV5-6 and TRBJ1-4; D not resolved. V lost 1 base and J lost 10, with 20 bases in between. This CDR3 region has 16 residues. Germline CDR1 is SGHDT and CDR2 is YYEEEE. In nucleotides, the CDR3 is TGTGCCAGCAGCTTGCGTACCGAGGGCTCGGAAGGAAAACTGTTTTTT. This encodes CASSLRTEGSEGKLFF.

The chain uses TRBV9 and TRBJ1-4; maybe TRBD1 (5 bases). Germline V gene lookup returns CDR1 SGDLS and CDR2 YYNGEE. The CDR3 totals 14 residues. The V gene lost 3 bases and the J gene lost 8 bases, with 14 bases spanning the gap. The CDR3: CASSGPGTREKLFF. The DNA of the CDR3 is TGTGCCAGCAGCGGCCCCGGGACCCGAGAAAAACTGTTTTTT.

The CDR3 reads CASSYPTGGGVEEQYF. For the CDR3, the DNA is TGCGCCAGCAGCTACCCGACAGGGGGCGGGGTGGAAGAGCAGTACTTC. The chain links TRBV5-1 to TRBJ2-7; 10 positions match TRBD1. Germline CDR1 is SGHRS and CDR2 is YFSETQ. This CDR3 is built from 16 residues. V shed 3 bases, J shed 7 bases, and the junction held 13 bases outside the gene matches.

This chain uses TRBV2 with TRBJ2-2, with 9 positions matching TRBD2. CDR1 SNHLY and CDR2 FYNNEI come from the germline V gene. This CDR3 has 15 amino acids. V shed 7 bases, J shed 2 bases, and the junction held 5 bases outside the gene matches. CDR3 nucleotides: TGTGCCAGCAAAGGCGGGGGGGTCAACACCGGGGAGCTGTTTTTT. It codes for CASKGGGVNTGELFF.

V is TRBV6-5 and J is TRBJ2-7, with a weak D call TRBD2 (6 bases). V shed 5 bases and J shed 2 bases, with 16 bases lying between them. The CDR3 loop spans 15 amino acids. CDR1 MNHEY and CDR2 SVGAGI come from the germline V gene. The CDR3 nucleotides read TGTGCCAGCAGTCAGTCCGGGACTCGGACCTACGAGCAGTACTTC. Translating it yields CASSQSGTRTYEQYF.

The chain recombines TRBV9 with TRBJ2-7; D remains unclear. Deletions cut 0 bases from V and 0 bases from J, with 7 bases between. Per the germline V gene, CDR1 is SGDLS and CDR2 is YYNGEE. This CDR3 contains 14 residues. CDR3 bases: TGTGCCAGCAGCGTAGCTCAACACTCCTACGAGCAGTACTTC. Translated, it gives CASSVAQHSYEQYF.

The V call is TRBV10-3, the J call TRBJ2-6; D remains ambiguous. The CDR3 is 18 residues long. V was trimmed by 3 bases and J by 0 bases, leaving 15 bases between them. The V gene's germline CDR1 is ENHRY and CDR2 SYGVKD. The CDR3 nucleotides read TGTGCCATCAGTGACGGCCTCTCGCCCGACTCTGGGGCCAACGTCCTGACTTTC. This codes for CAISDGLSPDSGANVLTF.